Listed below are T cell receptor beta chains from one sample, sequenced in a study of technical replicates of blood from a few donors. Clones were sequenced by immunoSEQ multiplex PCR, and TCRdb holds only the in-frame ones, with some missing. The sample contains fewer than 100,000 clones, about 89% of which appear only once. Material: T cells isolated from PBMCs. These receptor sequences come from a human donor in good health. The CDR3 runs from the conserved cysteine through the conserved F or W. The order of the fields is D gene, J gene, V gene, clone size, CDR3 DNA, CDR3 protein. D genes are given only for firm matches. Clone size appears in some rows only: once, few, many, or a class for an expanded clone.

>TRBD2|TRBJ2-5|TRBV13|NA
TGTGCCAGCAGCGCGGGACTAGCGGGACAAGAGACCCAGTACTTC
CASSAGLAGQETQYF
>NA|TRBJ2-1|TRBV9|NA
TGTGCCAGCAGCACTACCACTAGTGATATGACGTTCTTC
CASSTTTSDMTFF
>NA|TRBJ1-2|TRBV19|NA
TGTGCCAGTTCCTTCGGGTTGCGATATGGCTACACCTTC
CASSFGLRYGYTF
>TRBD2|TRBJ2-7|TRBV30|NA
TGTGCCTGGAGTAGGGCGGGAGGACGGTACGAGCAGTACTTC
CAWSRAGGRYEQYF
>NA|TRBJ2-7|TRBV27|NA
TGTGCCAGCAGTTTACGTCTGTACTACGAGCAGTACTTC
CASSLRLYYEQYF
>NA|TRBJ1-2|TRBV4-3|NA
TGCGCCAGCAGCCAAGAGGCAGTTAACTATGGCTACACCTTC
CASSQEAVNYGYTF
>NA|TRBJ2-1|TRBV5-1|NA
TGCGCCAGCAGCTTGGGAAGGGGTAGCTCCTACAATGAGCAGTTCTTC
CASSLGRGSSYNEQFF
>NA|TRBJ1-1|TRBV7-9|NA
TGTGCCAGCAGCTTTATACCCCAGGATGAAGCTTTCTTT
CASSFIPQDEAFF
>NA|TRBJ1-4|TRBV18|once
TGTGCCAGCTCACCATCCGCCAGACAGAATGAAAAACTGTTTTTT
CASSPSARQNEKLFF
>NA|TRBJ2-3|TRBV7-3|NA
TGTGCCAGCAGCTTCTCCGGCGGGACGCAGTATTTT
CASSFSGGTQYF
>TRBD1|TRBJ2-5|TRBV2|NA
TGTGCCGGCCAGGACAGGGTTCTCCAAGAGACCCAGTACTTC
CAGQDRVLQETQYF
>TRBD2|TRBJ2-5|TRBV6-1|many
TGTGCCAGCAGTGAACTAGCGGGAGGTCAAGAGACCCAGTACTTC
CASSELAGGQETQYF
>NA|TRBJ2-7|TRBV7-9|once
TGTGCCAGCAGCTCATTCACGGGGGAGCAGTACTTC
CASSSFTGEQYF
>TRBD1|TRBJ1-4|TRBV9|NA
TGTGCCAGCAGCCCTAGACAGGGGTATAATGAAAAACTGTTTTTT
CASSPRQGYNEKLFF
>TRBD1|TRBJ1-1|TRBV15|NA
TGTGCCACCAGCAGGGCCTTGAGTTTCCTTAATACAGGGGCGCTCACTGAAGCTTTCTTT
CATSRALSFLNTGALTEAFF
>NA|TRBJ2-1|TRBV28|NA
TGTGCCAGCAGTTTCGGGGGACCGACCTACAATGAGCAGTTCTTC
CASSFGGPTYNEQFF
>NA|TRBJ1-5|TRBV6-5|NA
TGTGCCAGCAGACCCTATTGGAATCAGCCCCAGCATTTT
CASRPYWNQPQHF